These 30 T cell receptor beta chains were all obtained from the same sample, sequenced in a study of shared clonotypes between healthy human individuals. The repertoire was sequenced with immunoSEQ multiplex PCR; TCRdb's copy has only in-frame clones and lacks some. This sample has roughly 770,000 clones; approximately 96% occur once, and the top ten carry 0.2% to 0.25%. CD8 cells classed as naive were CD45RO-negative and positively selected for CCR7, excluding terminally differentiated effector memory CD45RA+ cells. The sample consisted of naive CD8+ T cells sorted from blood. These receptors were taken from a man aged 25-45 years in good health.

The CDR3 protein is CASSTQGLAGASEQFF. The CDR3 nucleotides are TGTGCCAGCAGTACCCAGGGACTAGCGGGAGCAAGTGAGCAGTTCTTC. This chain connects TRBV2 to TRBJ2-1, with 14 bases matching TRBD2. CDR3 length equals 16 residues. Germline CDR1 is SNHLY and CDR2 is FYNNEI. The ends lost 5 bases at V and 9 bases at J; junction bases unmatched: 9.

This chain uses TRBV28 with TRBJ1-1, with D uncertain. V was shortened by 2 bases and J by 1 base, with 8 bases between the two germline ends. From germline, CDR1 is MDHEN and CDR2 SYDVKM. The CDR3 sequence is 14 residues long. In nucleotides, the CDR3 is TGTGCCAGCAGTTTAACTCAAGGGAACACTGAAGCTTTCTTT. Its protein is CASSLTQGNTEAFF.

This chain joins TRBV29-1 and TRBJ1-3; no definite D call. The V end was cut by 3 bases, the J end by 4 bases, with 13 bases between. There are 14 residues in the CDR3. The germline CDR1 and CDR2 sequences are SQVTM and ANQGSEA. CDR3 coding DNA: TGCAGCGTTGATGGTGGGCTATCGGGAAACACCATATATTTT. Protein: CSVDGGLSGNTIYF. Drawing the rest from reference TRBV29-1 and TRBJ1-3, the complete variable domain is SAVISQKPSRDICQRGTSLTIQCQVDSQVTMMFWYRQQPGQSLTLIATANQGSEATYESGFVIDKFPISRPNLTFSTLTVSNMSPEDSSIYLCSVDGGLSGNTIYFGEGSWLTVV.

The V and J genes are TRBV7-9 and TRBJ1-1; D is unclear. Germline V gives CDR1 SEHNR, CDR2 FQNEAQ (reference sequence). The CDR3 has 13 amino acids. V shed 3 bases and J shed 1 base, with 6 bases lying between them. This CDR3 is CASSFGPNTEAFF. DNA for the CDR3: TGTGCCAGCAGCTTCGGGCCGAACACTGAAGCTTTCTTT.

The V call is TRBV9, the J call TRBJ2-1, with 8 bases lining up with TRBD2. CDR1 is SGDLS, CDR2 YYNGEE, per germline. The V segment lost 3 bases and the J segment 0 bases; nucleotides outside the gene matches: 17. The CDR3 totals 20 residues. In nucleotides, the CDR3 is TGTGCCAGCAGCGGAACAACGGGACTAGGGGCTACAAGCTCCTACAATGAGCAGTTCTTC. Translating gives CASSGTTGLGATSSYNEQFF. Full variable domain (outside the CDR3, taken from reference TRBV9 and TRBJ2-1): DSGVTQTPKHLITATGQRVTLRCSPRSGDLSVYWYQQSLDQGLQFLIQYYNGEERAKGNILERFSAQQFPDLHSELNLSSLELGDSALYFCASSGTTGLGATSSYNEQFFGPGTRLTVL.

The chain combines TRBV2 with TRBJ1-1; 10 bases fit TRBD1. This CDR3 region has 17 residues. With 5 bases clipped from V and 1 base from J, the junction kept 10 bases outside the gene matches. Germline CDR1 SNHLY, CDR2 FYNNEI. Here the CDR3 reads CASSYRQGAYTNTEAFF. The CDR3 coding sequence is TGTGCCAGCAGTTATCGACAGGGGGCGTACACGAACACTGAAGCTTTCTTT.

The chain has TRBV7-3 and TRBJ2-1; D is uncertain. Germline V CDR1 and CDR2: SGHTA, FQGTGA. This CDR3 has 19 amino acids. Trimming stripped 5 bases from V and 2 bases from J, with 25 bases between. The CDR3 sequence is CASSRTPSIMAAAYNEQFF. CDR3 sequence (DNA): TGTGCCAGCAGCCGAACACCATCCATAATGGCGGCTGCCTACAATGAGCAGTTCTTC.

On this clone: This same CDR3 is encoded by further DNA sequences in the sample. The rearrangement links TRBV2 to TRBJ2-2; D is possibly TRBD2 (6 bases). Germline V gene lookup returns CDR1 SNHLY and CDR2 FYNNEI. Trimming left V 5 bases short and J 4 bases short, with 8 bases between. The CDR3 extends over 13 amino acids. The CDR3: CASSRRGTGELFF. For the CDR3, the DNA is TGTGCCAGCAGTAGGAGGGGCACCGGGGAGCTGTTTTTT.

The V and J genes are TRBV15 and TRBJ2-7; 10 positions agree with TRBD1. J gave up 6 bases and V 3 bases, and 8 bases lay outside the gene matches. This CDR3 has 15 residues. Per the germline V gene, CDR1 is LNHNV and CDR2 is YYDKDF (reference sequence). The DNA for the CDR3 is TGTGCCACCAGCAGCCGGGACAGGGGTTTTGGCGAGCAGTACTTC. It encodes CATSSRDRGFGEQYF.

The chain combines TRBV29-1 with TRBJ2-2, with D uncertain. Germline CDR1 and CDR2: SQVTM and ANQGSEA. Trimming cost V 5 bases and J 2 bases, with 9 bases left between them. The CDR3 is 13 amino acids. CDR3 coding DNA: TGCAGCGTTTACACATTTAACACCGGGGAGCTGTTTTTT. Amino acids: CSVYTFNTGELFF.

V usage is TRBV6-5 and J usage is TRBJ2-1, with TRBD2 identical over 7 bases. The V segment lost 4 bases and the J segment 6 bases; nucleotides outside the gene matches: 12. CDR1 and CDR2 (germline): MNHEY, SVGAGI. CDR3 length: 16 amino acids. The CDR3 bases are TGTGCCAGCAGTTCCCCGGGACTACCACCGGCCAATGAGCAGTTCTTC. Residues: CASSSPGLPPANEQFF.

The chain combines TRBV28 with TRBJ2-7; 8 bases map to TRBD1. CDR3 length equals 14 residues. Germline lookup yields CDR1 MDHEN and CDR2 SYDVKM. V was clipped by 4 bases and J by 4 bases; unmatched bases: 6. CDR3 in DNA: TGTGCCAGCAGTTGGGGACAGGCCTATTACGAGCAGTACTTC. Its translation is CASSWGQAYYEQYF.

The V call is TRBV6-1, the J call TRBJ2-2; TRBD2 matches 8 bases. The CDR3 totals 15 residues. V lost 0 bases to trimming and J lost 7 bases; unmatched junction nucleotides: 4. Germline values: CDR1 MNHNS, CDR2 SASEGT. The CDR3 DNA reads TGTGCCAGCAGTGAAGCTGGCGGGGGGTACGGGGAGCTGTTTTTT. Translated: CASSEAGGGYGELFF.

This clone was picked up one time. The J gene is TRBJ1-4, the V gene TRBV15; no reliable D call. The CDR3 extends over 16 amino acids. CDR1 and CDR2 from the germline V gene are LNHNV and YYDKDF (reference sequence). Trimming took off 0 bases at V and 0 bases at J, with 8 bases between the two ends. The CDR3 DNA follows: TGTGCCACCAGCAGAGATTTGTATTCAACTAATGAAAAACTGTTTTTT. This sequence encodes CATSRDLYSTNEKLFF.

The J gene is TRBJ2-7, the V gene TRBV10-2; 11 bases are shared with TRBD1. Germline trimming cut 8 bases from V and 3 bases from J; bases unmatched to any gene: 15. The CDR3 has 17 amino acids. Germline V gene data show CDR1 as WSHSY and CDR2 as SAAADI. CDR3 bases: TGCGCCAGCGGCGACTACCCCGGGACAGGGGGTCTCTACGAGCAGTACTTC. This translates into CASGDYPGTGGLYEQYF.

The chain couples TRBV11-2 to TRBJ2-1; D is ambiguous. Germline-derived CDR1 and CDR2 are SGHAT and FQNNGV. The ends were cut back, 6 bases at V and 5 bases at J, with 11 bases in the middle. CDR3 length: 13 amino acids. CDR3: CASSHSDDNEQFF. Written as DNA, the CDR3 is TGTGCCAGCAGTCATAGTGATGACAATGAGCAGTTCTTC.

The chain is built from TRBV27 and TRBJ2-3; 15 bases are a match to TRBD2. Germline trimming cut 5 bases from V and 5 bases from J; bases unmatched to any gene: 5. CDR3 length equals 16 residues. Germline V lookup: CDR1 MNHEY, CDR2 SMNVEV (reference sequence). CDR3 sequence reads: CASSPGTSGGQDTQYF. CDR3 sequence (DNA): TGTGCCAGCAGTCCTGGGACTAGCGGGGGGCAAGATACGCAGTATTTT.

The chain combines TRBV5-5 with TRBJ2-4, with TRBD1 identical over 8 bases. The germline V gene has CDR1 SGHKS and CDR2 YYEKEE (reference sequence). V lost 3 bases, J lost 3 bases, and 2 bases stayed unmatched. This CDR3 has 14 amino acids. CDR3 coding DNA: TGTGCCAGCAGCTACGGGACAGGCAAAAACATTCAGTACTTC. It yields the protein CASSYGTGKNIQYF.

For the CDR3, the DNA is TGTGCCAGCAGCCCGGGGGGTGAGCAGTTCTTC. Translated: CASSPGGEQFF. The rearrangement joins TRBV7-9 to TRBJ2-1; 7 positions agree with TRBD2. The CDR3 covers 11 residues. The ends lost 5 bases at V and 9 bases at J; junction bases unmatched: 1. From germline, CDR1 is SEHNR and CDR2 FQNEAQ (reference sequence).

The chain combines TRBV11-2 with TRBJ1-4; TRBD1 is a possible D gene (5 bases). The CDR3 has 13 residues. V lost 6 bases, J lost 8 bases, and 13 bases lay in between. Germline CDR1 is SGHAT and CDR2 is FQNNGV. CDR3 in amino acids: CASRTEALEKLFF. DNA of the CDR3: TGTGCCAGCAGGACAGAGGCTTTGGAAAAACTGTTTTTT.

The chain has TRBV19 and TRBJ2-7, with 8 nucleotides matching TRBD2. CDR1 is LNHDA, CDR2 SQIVND, per germline (reference sequence). V shed 1 base and J 5 bases; nucleotides not matched to a gene: 4. This CDR3 spans 14 amino acids. The chain's CDR3 is CASSIGIAGNEQYF. The CDR3 DNA reads as TGTGCCAGTAGTATAGGCATAGCGGGAAACGAGCAGTACTTC.

J is TRBJ1-2 and V is TRBV28, with 8 nucleotides matching TRBD1. CDR1 is MDHEN and CDR2 is SYDVKM in the germline V gene. The J segment lost 6 bases and the V segment lost 1 base, leaving 4 bases of the junction unmatched. This CDR3 comprises 14 residues. CDR3 nucleotides: TGTGCCAGCAGTTTATCAGGGGGCGCGGATGGCTACACCTTC. Translation: CASSLSGGADGYTF.

This chain joins TRBV5-1 and TRBJ2-3, with TRBD2 matching over 13 bases. The CDR3 sequence is 17 residues long. Germline values: CDR1 SGHRS, CDR2 YFSETQ. J gave up 2 bases and V 4 bases, and 7 bases lay outside the gene matches. The CDR3 sequence: CASSQGLAGLFTDTQYF. CDR3 sequence (DNA): TGCGCCAGCAGCCAGGGACTAGCGGGGCTCTTCACAGATACGCAGTATTTT.

The J gene is TRBJ2-7, the V gene TRBV7-9; 7 bases agree with TRBD2. The ends lost 5 bases at V and 4 bases at J; junction bases unmatched: 14. Germline CDR1 reads SEHNR; CDR2 reads FQNEAQ (reference sequence). The CDR3 consists of 16 residues. CDR3 protein: CASSLGEGISSYEQYF. The CDR3 DNA reads as TGTGCCAGCAGCCTGGGGGAGGGTATCTCGTCTTACGAGCAGTACTTC.

V is TRBV25-1 and J is TRBJ2-5; D remains ambiguous. The CDR3 covers 13 residues. V was shortened by 7 bases and J by 1 base, with 10 bases between the two germline ends. Germline V lookup: CDR1 MGHDK, CDR2 SYGVNS. In nucleotides, the CDR3 is TGTGCCAGCATGAACAGCGTCCAAGAGACCCAGTACTTC. It is translated as CASMNSVQETQYF.

The genes are TRBV7-8 and TRBJ2-3; D is possibly TRBD2 (5 bases). CDR1 and CDR2 (germline): SGHVS, FQNEAQ. This CDR3 is 14 amino acids long. V dropped 6 bases and J dropped 6 bases, with 16 bases sitting between them. In DNA, the CDR3 is TGTGCCAGCAGTAACGGACTCACGGCCGATACGCAGTATTTT. It yields the protein CASSNGLTADTQYF.

The chain couples TRBV5-6 to TRBJ2-7; D ambiguous. CDR1 SGHDT and CDR2 YYEEEE come from the germline V gene. This CDR3 spans 12 amino acids. With 3 bases removed from V and 6 bases from J, the gap between germline ends came to 10 bases. CDR3: CASSYLGPEQYF. The CDR3 nucleotides read TGTGCCAGCAGCTACCTGGGCCCCGAGCAGTACTTC.

V usage is TRBV4-1 and J usage is TRBJ1-1, with D unclear. Germline V gene lookup returns CDR1 MGHRA and CDR2 YSYEKL. Between the trimmed V and J ends, which lost 0 bases and 0 bases, there was a span of 8 bases. The CDR3 consists of 15 residues. The CDR3 coding sequence is TGCGCCAGCAGCCAAGATATGGGGATGAACACTGAAGCTTTCTTT. It yields the protein CASSQDMGMNTEAFF.

A word on this clone: Other DNA sequences in this specimen translate into the identical CDR3. The rearrangement links TRBV4-1 to TRBJ1-1; D remains ambiguous. This CDR3 is built from 13 residues. CDR1 is MGHRA and CDR2 is YSYEKL in the germline V gene. V dropped 1 base and J dropped 1 base, with 4 bases sitting between them. The CDR3 coding sequence is TGCGCCAGCAGCCAAGTGGGGAACACTGAAGCTTTCTTT. It yields the protein CASSQVGNTEAFF.

The rearrangement uses TRBV13 and TRBJ2-1, with 7 bases lining up with TRBD2. V was pared by 5 bases and J by 4 bases, with 5 bases of the junction left unmatched. Germline V gene sequence: CDR1 PRHDT, CDR2 FYEKMQ (reference sequence). This CDR3 has 14 residues. CDR3 in DNA: TGTGCCAGCAGCCTGGGACTACTTTACAATGAGCAGTTCTTC. Amino acid sequence: CASSLGLLYNEQFF. The full variable domain, rest sourced from reference TRBV13 and TRBJ2-1, is AAGVIQSPRHLIKEKRETATLKCYPIPRHDTVYWYQQGPGQDPQFLISFYEKMQSDKGSIPDRFSAQQFSDYHSELNMSSLELGDSALYFCASSLGLLYNEQFFGPGTRLTVL.